Listed below are T cell receptor beta chains from one sample, sequenced in a study of blood T cells in healthy people across ages. In TCRdb, the 5' RACE reads were re-called with MiXCR into one record per CDR3 protein. In the table there are approximately 800,000 distinct CDR3 sequences, nearly 60% of which are singletons. The sequencing sample was made of blood. The receptors here all came from a man under 40 in good health. The CDR3 runs from the conserved cysteine through the conserved F or W. D genes are given only for firm matches. Part of the rows lack a size; the others show once, few, many or a class for expanded clones.

>TRBD1|NA|TRBV7-9|TRBJ1-2
TGTGCCAGCAGCTCGGGACAGGCCCTAATCTATGGCTACACCTTC
CASSSGQALIYGYTF
>NA|NA|TRBV6-5|TRBJ2-1
TGTGCCAGCAGTTACTCTACTGGGGATTTAGTCAATGAGCAGTTCTTC
CASSYSTGDLVNEQFF
>TRBD1|NA|TRBV29-1|TRBJ1-2
TGCGGCGTTGAAGTCTCCGGGACAGGGGCACTTGGTGGCTACACCTTC
CGVEVSGTGALGGYTF
>NA|many|TRBV29-1|TRBJ2-6
TGCAGCGCAGCGGCGGGTTCCGGGGCCAACGTCCTGACTTTC
CSAAAGSGANVLTF
>NA|NA|TRBV10-3|TRBJ2-5
TGTGCCATCAGTGTTCAGGGTCCGGAGACCCAGTACTTC
CAISVQGPETQYF
>NA|NA|TRBV7-2|TRBJ2-1
TGTGCCAGCAGCTTAGTGTTTGGCAGGGAGAATTCCTACAATGAGCAGTTCTTC
CASSLVFGRENSYNEQFF
>TRBD1|few|TRBV6-5|TRBJ2-7
TGTGCCAGCAGTCCCCGGGGACAGGGAAGGGACGAGCAGTACTTC
CASSPRGQGRDEQYF
>TRBD2|NA|TRBV28|TRBJ2-5
TGTGCCAGCAGGGGGACTAGCGAGGAGACCCAGTACTTC
CASRGTSEETQYF
>TRBD1|NA|TRBV9|TRBJ2-7
TGTGCCAGCAGCACTACTCCCGGGACAGGGGGCGGCGAGCAGTACTTC
CASSTTPGTGGGEQYF
>TRBD2|few|TRBV6-2/TRBV6-3|TRBJ2-1
TGTGCCAGCAGTTACACTAGCGGGAGCAGTGAGCAGTTCTTC
CASSYTSGSSEQFF
>TRBD2|NA|TRBV28|TRBJ2-5
TGTGCCAGCAGTTTCCTAATACCCCTATTGGGAGGGGCCGGGCAACAGACCCAGTACTTC
CASSFLIPLLGGAGQQTQYF
>NA|NA|TRBV7-9|TRBJ2-5
TGTGCCAGCAGCTTCCCTGCCGTAACCCGAGAGACCCGGTACTTC
CASSFPAVTRETRYF
>NA|NA|TRBV15|TRBJ1-4
TGTGCCACCAGCAGCCCATCCGGGACGGTGAATGAAAAACTGTTTTTT
CATSSPSGTVNEKLFF
>NA|NA|TRBV11-1|TRBJ2-1
TGTGCCAGCAGCCCTCCTCGCTCTTCCTACAATGAGCAGTTCTTC
CASSPPRSSYNEQFF
>NA|NA|TRBV12-3/TRBV12-4|TRBJ1-5
TGTGCCAGCGGTGTCGGTCAGCCCCAGCATTTT
CASGVGQPQHF
>NA|once|TRBV20-1|TRBJ2-1
TGCAGTGCTAGACCGTCTCATGAGCAGTTCTTC
CSARPSHEQFF
>NA|NA|TRBV5-1|TRBJ2-7
TGCGCCACCACTCCCCTAAGCTCCGAGCAGTACTTC
CATTPLSSEQYF
>NA|few|TRBV10-3|TRBJ2-5
TGTGCCATCAGTGACCCCGGGACTCCGCAAGAGACCCAGTACTTC
CAISDPGTPQETQYF
>NA|NA|TRBV20-1|TRBJ2-3
TGCAGTGCCAGAAAACCGACAGGGACTACTAGCACAGATACGCAGTATTTT
CSARKPTGTTSTDTQYF
>NA|NA|TRBV4-3|TRBJ2-1
TGCGCCAGCAGCCAAGATTCGGCGGGGACATCATTTTACAATGAGCAGTTCTTC
CASSQDSAGTSFYNEQFF
>TRBD2|NA|TRBV10-3|TRBJ2-7
TGTGCCATCGGACTAGCGGGGTCCTCCTACGAGCAGTACTTC
CAIGLAGSSYEQYF
>NA|few|TRBV4-2|TRBJ1-5
TGTGCCAGCAGCCAAGAACAAGGGGTCGGTCAGCCCCAGCATTTT
CASSQEQGVGQPQHF
>NA|few|TRBV7-2|TRBJ2-5
TGTGCCAGCAGCTTACGTATGAAAGAGACCCAGTACTTC
CASSLRMKETQYF
>TRBD2|NA|TRBV6-1|TRBJ2-7
TGTGCCAGCAGTGGAGGGACTAGCGATCCCTACGAGCAGTACTTC
CASSGGTSDPYEQYF
>NA|few|TRBV5-1|TRBJ1-1
TGCGCCAGCAGAAGGGTGATCGGGAACACTGAAGCTTTCTTT
CASRRVIGNTEAFF
>NA|NA|TRBV20-1|TRBJ2-5
TGCAGTGCTCACCGACTGGCATGGGAGACCCAGTACTTC
CSAHRLAWETQYF
>NA|few|TRBV15|TRBJ2-1
TGTGCCACCAGCAGTTCCGGACGGATTTACAATGAGCAGTTCTTC
CATSSSGRIYNEQFF
>NA|NA|TRBV7-2|TRBJ2-1
TGTGCCAGCAGCTTACCAGGTACCTACAATGAGCAGTTCTTC
CASSLPGTYNEQFF
>TRBD1|NA|TRBV10-3|TRBJ1-2
TGTGCCATCAGTGGGGCGGGACAGGGACCATATGGCTACACCTTC
CAISGAGQGPYGYTF
>NA|NA|TRBV21-1|TRBJ1-5
TGTGCCAGCGGACCGTCAGGGGCGGTAGGTAGCAATCAGCCCCAGCATTTT
CASGPSGAVGSNQPQHF
>TRBD2|NA|TRBV12-3/TRBV12-4|TRBJ2-5
TGTGTCAGCAGTTTTGGACTAGAGGCGACCCAGTACTTC
CVSSFGLEATQYF
>TRBD2|NA|TRBV7-9|TRBJ2-7
TGTGCCAGCAGCCCCCGGGGACTAGCGGAGCAGTACTTC
CASSPRGLAEQYF
>NA|NA|TRBV7-6|TRBJ1-1
TGTGCCATCCCCGGGGAGGCTGAAGCTTTCTTT
CAIPGEAEAFF
>NA|NA|TRBV3-1|TRBJ2-3
TGTGCCAGCAGCCAAGGTAGCAGGAGCCTGGATACGCAGTATTTT
CASSQGSRSLDTQYF
>TRBD2|NA|TRBV5-1|TRBJ2-1
TGCGCCAGCAGCTTAGGTAGCGGGGGCTCCTACAATGAGCAGTTCTTC
CASSLGSGGSYNEQFF
>NA|few|TRBV20-1|TRBJ2-1
TGCAGTGCTAGAGTCCCGGGGAGATCACCCTACAATGAGCAGTTCTTC
CSARVPGRSPYNEQFF
>TRBD2|NA|TRBV20-1|TRBJ2-7
TGCAGTGCTTATGAAGCGGGAGTAGGGTCCTACGAGCAGTACTTC
CSAYEAGVGSYEQYF
>NA|NA|TRBV4-3|TRBJ2-7
TGCGCCAGCAGCCAAGATAATAGAGGCGAGCAGTACTTC
CASSQDNRGEQYF
>NA|few|TRBV6-1|TRBJ2-3
TGTGCCAGCAGTGAAGCGAAAGGAGGGGGGGGAGCAGATACGCAGTATTTT
CASSEAKGGGGADTQYF
>NA|few|TRBV10-3|TRBJ2-5
TGTGCCATCAGGGGAGGCTCTGTGGGGGAGACCCAGTACTTC
CAIRGGSVGETQYF
>TRBD2|NA|TRBV20-1|TRBJ2-7
TGCAGTGTTACCCCGGGACTAGCGGGAGTCGGGTACGAGCAGTACTTC
CSVTPGLAGVGYEQYF
>NA|few|TRBV7-2|TRBJ2-6
TGTGCCAGCAGCCGCAATTATTTCGAGTTTCTCTCTGGGGCCAACGTCCTGACTTTC
CASSRNYFEFLSGANVLTF
>TRBD1|NA|TRBV6-5|TRBJ1-1
TGTGCCAGCAGGGCAGGGGGATGGACTGAAGCTTTCTTT
CASRAGGWTEAFF
>TRBD1|NA|TRBV7-2|TRBJ1-1
TGTGCCAGCAGCCTCTGGGGGGACAGGGAAGCTTTCTTT
CASSLWGDREAFF
>NA|NA|TRBV28|TRBJ1-6
TGTGCCAGCAGTTTCATACCCTTGGGATCACCCCTCCACTTT
CASSFIPLGSPLHF
>NA|NA|TRBV2|TRBJ2-7
TGTGCCAGCGTGGAGATCTACGAGCAGTACTTC
CASVEIYEQYF
>TRBD2|NA|TRBV29-1|TRBJ2-1
TGCAGCGTCACAGCGGGAGGAGGGTACAATGAGCAGTTCTTC
CSVTAGGGYNEQFF
>NA|few|TRBV7-9|TRBJ1-4
TGTGCCAGCAGCCCAATCGGGGGAAATGAAAAACTGTTTTTT
CASSPIGGNEKLFF
>NA|NA|TRBV6-5|TRBJ2-1
TGTGCCAGCAGTTACAAGGGCCCCGGGCTATACAATGAGCAGTTCTTC
CASSYKGPGLYNEQFF
>NA|NA|TRBV5-1|TRBJ2-5
TGCGCCAGCAGCTTGGAGGGGGACGCCCTCTACAATGAGCAGTACTTC
CASSLEGDALYNEQYF